The 9 T cell receptor beta chains in this list originate from one sample, sequenced in a study of OX40 agonist ivuxolimab in advanced cancers. Sequenced by immunoSEQ multiplex PCR; TCRdb stores in-frame clones only, minus some. The profile shows fewer than 120,000 clones, around nine tenths of them singletons. Source: CD4+ or CD8+ T cells sorted from blood, taken in a trial of the OX40 agonist ivuxolimab. Receptor source: an adult with an advanced solid tumor such as melanoma, head and neck, liver or kidney cancer.

This chain uses TRBV27 with TRBJ2-5; 10 bases agree with TRBD2. The J segment lost 7 bases and the V segment lost 5 bases, leaving 10 bases of the junction unmatched. Germline CDR1 MNHEY, CDR2 SMNVEV (reference sequence). This CDR3 comprises 15 residues. CDR3 residues: CASSKKREGHGTQYF. The CDR3 DNA follows: TGTGCCAGCAGTAAGAAGCGGGAGGGCCACGGGACCCAGTACTTC.

The chain is built from TRBV28 and TRBJ1-2; 8 nucleotides match TRBD1. Germline V gene data show CDR1 as MDHEN and CDR2 as SYDVKM. The CDR3 contains 16 residues. V lost 4 bases and J lost 5; bases outside the gene matches: 12. The CDR3 region is CASSSPIGTGKYGYTF. Written as DNA, the CDR3 is TGTGCCAGCAGTTCCCCTATCGGGACAGGAAAGTATGGCTACACCTTC.

The chain is built from TRBV20-1 and TRBJ1-2; D gene unclear. Germline values: CDR1 DFQATT, CDR2 SNEGSKA (reference sequence). This CDR3 region has 11 residues. V was cut by 7 bases and J by 6 bases, with 12 bases left in between. CDR3 sequence (DNA): TGCAGTGTGGCGGGGAGGGATGGCTACACCTTC. The encoded protein is CSVAGRDGYTF.

This chain uses TRBV2 with TRBJ2-7; weak D call: TRBD1 (6 bases). The CDR3 has 14 residues. Looked up from germline, CDR1 is SNHLY and CDR2 is FYNNEI. Trimming removed 5 bases at V and 0 bases at J, with 11 bases between. This CDR3 reads CASSYRAHSYEQYF. The CDR3 region has the DNA TGTGCCAGCAGTTACAGGGCGCACTCCTACGAGCAGTACTTC. The full variable domain, rest sourced from reference TRBV2 and TRBJ2-7, is EPEVTQTPSHQVTQMGQEVILRCVPISNHLYFYWYRQILGQKVEFLVSFYNNEISEKSEIFDDQFSVERPDGSNFTLKIRSTKLEDSAMYFCASSYRAHSYEQYFGPGTRLTVT.

The V gene is TRBV11-2, the J gene TRBJ2-7; a weak D match, TRBD1 (5 bases). Germline lookup yields CDR1 SGHAT and CDR2 FQNNGV. Trimming removed 4 bases at V and 3 bases at J, with 13 bases between. The CDR3 length is 14 residues. The CDR3 region is CASSSDTRFYEQYF. Here the CDR3 DNA reads TGTGCCAGCAGCTCGGACACCAGGTTCTACGAGCAGTACTTC.

A single count supports this clone. The rearrangement uses TRBV19 and TRBJ2-7; 7 nucleotides align to TRBD1. The V gene end was trimmed by 6 bases and the J gene end by 2 bases; junction bases not matched to a gene: 7. From germline, CDR1 is LNHDA and CDR2 SQIVND (reference sequence). This CDR3 spans 14 amino acids. In DNA, the CDR3 is TGTGCCAGTAGGCGGACAGGTGAACCCTACGAGCAGTACTTC. This codes for CASRRTGEPYEQYF.

The chain links TRBV30 to TRBJ1-5; 8 nucleotides align to TRBD1. The CDR3 has 15 residues. Germline CDR1 GTSNPN, CDR2 SVGIG (reference sequence). The V segment lost 1 base and the J segment 6 bases; nucleotides outside the gene matches: 8. CDR3 loop: CAWSADRGVAQPQHF. CDR3 nucleotide sequence: TGTGCCTGGAGTGCTGACAGGGGAGTAGCTCAGCCCCAGCATTTT.

The chain links TRBV11-3 to TRBJ2-7; D gene ambiguous. Germline V gene sequence: CDR1 SGHNT, CDR2 YENEEA. The CDR3 has 13 residues. Deletions cut 1 base from V and 7 bases from J, with 11 bases between. In DNA form, the CDR3 reads TGTGCCAGCAGCTTAGGGGCCCCAGAGGAGCAGTACTTC. Residues: CASSLGAPEEQYF. The variable domain in full, with the rest retrieved from reference TRBV11-3 and TRBJ2-7, is EAGVVQSPRYKIIEKKQPVAFWCNPISGHNTLYWYLQNLGQGPELLIRYENEEAVDDSQLPKDRFSAERLKGVDSTLKIQPAELGDSAVYLCASSLGAPEEQYFGPGTRLTVT.

The chain is built from TRBV7-6 and TRBJ2-6; D call uncertain. Germline lookup yields CDR1 SGHVS and CDR2 FNYEAQ. The CDR3 has 15 amino acids. V lost 3 bases and J lost 0, with 6 bases in between. In DNA, the CDR3 is TGTGCCAGCAGCTTTATTGACTCTGGGGCCAACGTCCTGACTTTC. Protein product: CASSFIDSGANVLTF.